Below are 10 T cell receptor beta chains sequenced from a single sample in a study of vaccination and CD4 T cells after COVID-19. Sequenced with the Oncomine TCR Beta short-read assay was DNA taken from cultured CD4+ T cells. TCRdb recomputed calls from the PCR reads with MiXCR, one row per CDR3 protein. Altogether 25,000 to 30,000 distinct CDR3 sequences are present, roughly two fifths being singletons, with the ten largest covering approximately 5.1%. Regarding time point: late sampling 161 to 241 days after vaccination in three convalescent patients. Stated treatment: roughly ten-day PBMC culture with coronavirus spike peptide pools or control peptides (ViraFEST assay). The antigens of these receptors remain unknown. Sequenced material: CD4+ T cells from blood, cultured in vitro, taken about 7 months after SARS-CoV-2 vaccination. The source is a human donor who had recovered from COVID-19.

The chain carries TRBV25-1 and TRBJ2-7; D is unresolved. This CDR3 is built from 14 residues. The V end lost 6 bases, the J end lost 0 bases, and 12 bases lay between the germline ends. CDR1 is MGHDK, CDR2 SYGVNS, per germline. The CDR3 DNA is TGTGCCAGCAGCAACCGGTTTTCCTCCTACGAGCAGTACTTC. Amino acids: CASSNRFSSYEQYF.

This rearrangement joins TRBV20-1 to TRBJ2-1; D is uncertain. Looked up from germline, CDR1 is DFQATT and CDR2 is SNEGSKA (reference sequence). The CDR3 runs 17 residues. V dropped 3 bases and J dropped 4 bases, with 22 bases sitting between them. The CDR3 spells CSARGTPRGRLYNEQFF. For the CDR3, the DNA is TGCAGTGCTAGGGGCACCCCCCGAGGTAGGCTTTACAATGAGCAGTTCTTC.

The table lists this clonotype with a few counts. This chain joins TRBV20-1 and TRBJ2-7; TRBD2 agrees at 7 bases. Germline V gene sequence: CDR1 DFQATT, CDR2 SNEGSKA (reference sequence). The J segment lost 5 bases and the V segment lost 6 bases, leaving 13 bases of the junction unmatched. The CDR3 is made up of 14 amino acids. CDR3 protein: CSAGGGGSPHEQYF. The CDR3 nucleotides are TGCAGTGCGGGGGGAGGCGGGAGCCCCCACGAGCAGTACTTC.

V gene TRBV5-4 combines with J gene TRBJ2-5, with D uncertain. V lost 0 bases, J lost 2 bases, and 5 bases lay in between. The CDR3 totals 13 residues. Germline loops: CDR1 SGHNT, CDR2 YYREEE (reference sequence). The CDR3 spells CASSLDGQETQYF. For the CDR3, the DNA is TGTGCCAGCAGCTTGGACGGGCAAGAGACCCAGTACTTC.

The chain joins TRBV19 to TRBJ1-1; possibly TRBD1 for D (6 bases). The ends were cut back, 4 bases at V and 4 bases at J, with 13 bases in the middle. Germline V gene sequence: CDR1 LNHDA, CDR2 SQIVND (reference sequence). CDR3 size: 14 residues. Written as DNA, the CDR3 is TGTGCCAGTAGTACAGCAGGGGTGGGCACTGAAGCTTTCTTT. It specifies CASSTAGVGTEAFF.

This clonotype has just a few counts. The chain recombines TRBV7-9 with TRBJ2-1; 9 positions agree with TRBD2. Trimming cost V 6 bases and J 9 bases; bases outside gene matches: 3. The CDR3 runs 12 residues. Germline CDR1 and CDR2: SEHNR and FQNEAQ (reference sequence). The CDR3 sequence is CASRAGLAEQFF. For the CDR3, the DNA is TGTGCCAGCAGAGCGGGACTAGCTGAGCAGTTCTTC.

This chain joins TRBV6-1 and TRBJ1-5; TRBD1 might be the D (5 bases). Germline V lookup: CDR1 MNHNS, CDR2 SASEGT. V lost 1 base and J lost 0, with 7 bases in between. The CDR3 has 15 amino acids. The CDR3 region is CASSEGDGSNQPQHF. CDR3 nucleotides: TGTGCCAGCAGTGAAGGGGACGGTAGCAATCAGCCCCAGCATTTT.

This chain links TRBV1 with TRBJ2-5. TRBV1 is a recognized pseudogene. The CDR3 is 14 residues long. Here the CDR3 reads CTSSQDTKAETQYF. CDR3 bases: TGCACCAGCAGCCAAGATACGAAGGCGGAGACCCAGTACTTC.

The chain combines TRBV7-8 with TRBJ2-1; unclear D gene. Germline V gives CDR1 SGHVS, CDR2 FQNEAQ. This CDR3 is 15 amino acids long. V dropped 5 bases and J dropped 6 bases, with 17 bases sitting between them. This chain's CDR3 is CASSPLFKRANEQFF. Here the CDR3 DNA reads TGTGCCAGCAGCCCCCTCTTTAAACGGGCCAATGAGCAGTTCTTC.

The chain is built from TRBV10-3 and TRBJ2-1; D might be TRBD1 (6 bases). Germline V CDR1 and CDR2: ENHRY, SYGVKD. CDR3 length: 16 amino acids. V was clipped by 11 bases and J by 0 bases, with 20 bases between them. CDR3 DNA: TGTGCCGCCGGGACACCCAGTCAAGGCTCCTACAATGAGCAGTTCTTC. This translates into CAAGTPSQGSYNEQFF.